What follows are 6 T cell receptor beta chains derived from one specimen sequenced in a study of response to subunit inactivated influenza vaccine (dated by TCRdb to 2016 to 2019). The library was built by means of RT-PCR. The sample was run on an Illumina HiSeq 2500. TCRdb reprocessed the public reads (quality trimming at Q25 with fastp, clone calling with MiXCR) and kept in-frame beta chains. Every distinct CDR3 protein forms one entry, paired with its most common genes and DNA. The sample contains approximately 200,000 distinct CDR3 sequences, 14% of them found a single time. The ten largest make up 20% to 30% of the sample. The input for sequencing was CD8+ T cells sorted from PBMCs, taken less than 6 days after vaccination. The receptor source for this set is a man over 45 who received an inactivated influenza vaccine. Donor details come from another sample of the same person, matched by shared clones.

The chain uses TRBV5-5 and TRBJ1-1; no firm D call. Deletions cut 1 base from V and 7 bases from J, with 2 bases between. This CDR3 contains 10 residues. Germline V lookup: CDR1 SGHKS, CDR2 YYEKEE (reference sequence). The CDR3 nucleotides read TGTGCCAGCAGCTTGAATGAAGCTTTCTTT. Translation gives CASSLNEAFF. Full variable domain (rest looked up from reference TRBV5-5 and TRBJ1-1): DAGVTQSPTHLIKTRGQQVTLRCSPISGHKSVSWYQQVLGQGPQFIFQYYEKEERGRGNFPDRFSARQFPNYSSELNVNALLLGDSALYLCASSLNEAFFGQGTRLTVV.

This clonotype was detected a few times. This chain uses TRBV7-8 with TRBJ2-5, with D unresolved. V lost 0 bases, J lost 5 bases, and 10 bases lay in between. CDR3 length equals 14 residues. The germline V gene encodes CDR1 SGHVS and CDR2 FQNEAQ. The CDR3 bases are TGTGCCAGCAGCTTAGCGATCAAGTCGGAGACCCAGTACTTC. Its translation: CASSLAIKSETQYF.

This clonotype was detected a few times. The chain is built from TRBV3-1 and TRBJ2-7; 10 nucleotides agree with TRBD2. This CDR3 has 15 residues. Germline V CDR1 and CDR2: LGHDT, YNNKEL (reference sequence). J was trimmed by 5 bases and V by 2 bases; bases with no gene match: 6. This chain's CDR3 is CASSQLSGRRHEQYF. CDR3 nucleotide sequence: TGTGCCAGCAGCCAACTTAGCGGGAGGAGACACGAGCAGTACTTC.

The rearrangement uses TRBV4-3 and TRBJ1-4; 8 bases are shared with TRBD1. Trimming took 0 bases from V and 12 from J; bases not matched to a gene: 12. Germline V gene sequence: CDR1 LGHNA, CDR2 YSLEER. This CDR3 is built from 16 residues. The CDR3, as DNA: TGCGCCAGCAGCCAAGAATGGAATGTTCAGGGGGCTGAACTGTTTTTT. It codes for CASSQEWNVQGAELFF.

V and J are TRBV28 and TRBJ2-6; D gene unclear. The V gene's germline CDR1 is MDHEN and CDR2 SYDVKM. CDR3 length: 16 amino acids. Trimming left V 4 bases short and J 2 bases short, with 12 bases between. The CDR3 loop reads CASSYSVIPGANVLTF. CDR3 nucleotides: TGTGCCAGCAGTTATTCAGTCATCCCTGGGGCCAACGTCCTGACTTTC.

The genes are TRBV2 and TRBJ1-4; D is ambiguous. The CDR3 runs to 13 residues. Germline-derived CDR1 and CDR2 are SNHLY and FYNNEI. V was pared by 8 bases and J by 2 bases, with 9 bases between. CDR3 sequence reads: CASLKATNEKLFF. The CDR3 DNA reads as TGTGCCAGCTTGAAGGCGACTAATGAAAAACTGTTTTTT.